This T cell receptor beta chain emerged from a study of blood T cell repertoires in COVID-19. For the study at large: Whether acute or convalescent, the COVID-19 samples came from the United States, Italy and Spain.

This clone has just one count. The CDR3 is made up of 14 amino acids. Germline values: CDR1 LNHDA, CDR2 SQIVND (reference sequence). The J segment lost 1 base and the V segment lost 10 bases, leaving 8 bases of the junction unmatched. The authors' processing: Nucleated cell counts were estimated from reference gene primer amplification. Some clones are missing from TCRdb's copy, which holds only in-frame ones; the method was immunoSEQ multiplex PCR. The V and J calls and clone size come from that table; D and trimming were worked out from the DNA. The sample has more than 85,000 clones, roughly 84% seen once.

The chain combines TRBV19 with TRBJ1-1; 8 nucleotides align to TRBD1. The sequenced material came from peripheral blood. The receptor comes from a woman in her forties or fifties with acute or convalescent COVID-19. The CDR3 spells CATGTGRANTEAFF. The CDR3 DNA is TGTGCCACCGGGACAGGTCGGGCGAACACTGAAGCTTTCTTT.